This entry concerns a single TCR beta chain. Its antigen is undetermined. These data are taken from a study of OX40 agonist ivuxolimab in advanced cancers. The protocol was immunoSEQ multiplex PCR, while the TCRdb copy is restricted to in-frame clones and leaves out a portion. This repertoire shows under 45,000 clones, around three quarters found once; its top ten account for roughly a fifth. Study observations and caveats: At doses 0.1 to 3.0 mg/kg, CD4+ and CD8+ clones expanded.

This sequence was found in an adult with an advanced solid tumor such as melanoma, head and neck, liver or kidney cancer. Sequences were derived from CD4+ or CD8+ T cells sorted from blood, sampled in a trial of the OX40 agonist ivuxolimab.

The CDR3 DNA reads as TGTGCCAGCAGTTACAGCGGGTTGTCGGTCACTGAAGCTTTCTTT. Its translation is CASSYSGLSVTEAFF. The rearrangement uses TRBV6-6 and TRBJ1-1, with D unresolved. Per the germline V gene, CDR1 is MNHNY and CDR2 is SVGAGI (reference sequence). The ends were cut back, 2 bases at V and 4 bases at J, with 14 bases in the middle. The CDR3 has 15 residues.